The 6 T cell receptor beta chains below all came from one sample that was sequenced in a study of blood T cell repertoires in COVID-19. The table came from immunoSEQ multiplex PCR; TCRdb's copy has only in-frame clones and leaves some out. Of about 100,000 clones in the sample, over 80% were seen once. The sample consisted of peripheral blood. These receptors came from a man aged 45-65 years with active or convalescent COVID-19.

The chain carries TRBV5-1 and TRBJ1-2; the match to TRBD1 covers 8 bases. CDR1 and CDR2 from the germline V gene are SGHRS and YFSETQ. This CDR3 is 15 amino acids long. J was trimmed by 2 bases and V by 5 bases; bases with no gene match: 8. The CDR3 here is CASRGQVQENYGYTF. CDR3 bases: TGCGCCAGCAGGGGACAGGTTCAGGAAAACTATGGCTACACCTTC.

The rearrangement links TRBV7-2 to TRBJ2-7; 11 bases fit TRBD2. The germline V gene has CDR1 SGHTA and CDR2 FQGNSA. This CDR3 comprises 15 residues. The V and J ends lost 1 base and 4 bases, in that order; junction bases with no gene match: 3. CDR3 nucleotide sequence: TGTGCCAGCAGCTTAGTAGCGGGAGGGCTTTACGAGCAGTACTTC. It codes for CASSLVAGGLYEQYF. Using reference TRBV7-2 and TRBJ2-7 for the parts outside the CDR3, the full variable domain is GAGVSQSPSNKVTEKGKDVELRCDPISGHTALYWYRQSLGQGLEFLIYFQGNSAPDKSGLPSDRFSAERTGGSVSTLTIQRTQQEDSAVYLCASSLVAGGLYEQYFGPGTRLTVT.

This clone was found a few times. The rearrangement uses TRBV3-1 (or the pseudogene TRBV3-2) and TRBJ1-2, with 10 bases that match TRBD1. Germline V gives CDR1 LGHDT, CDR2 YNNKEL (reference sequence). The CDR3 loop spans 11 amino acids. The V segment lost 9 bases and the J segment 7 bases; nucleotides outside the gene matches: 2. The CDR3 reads CARGTGVGYTF. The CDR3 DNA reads TGTGCCAGGGGGACAGGGGTTGGCTACACCTTC.

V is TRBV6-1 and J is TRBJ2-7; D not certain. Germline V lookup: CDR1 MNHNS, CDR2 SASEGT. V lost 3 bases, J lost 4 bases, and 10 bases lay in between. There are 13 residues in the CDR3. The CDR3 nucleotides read TGTGCCAGCAGTGAGTCAGCGTGGTACGAGCAGTACTTC. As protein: CASSESAWYEQYF.

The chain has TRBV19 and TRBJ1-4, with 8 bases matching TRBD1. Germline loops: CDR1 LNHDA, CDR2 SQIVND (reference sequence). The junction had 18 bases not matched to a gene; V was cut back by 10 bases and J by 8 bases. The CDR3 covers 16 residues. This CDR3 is CATGAGTGLGDEKLFF. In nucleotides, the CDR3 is TGTGCCACAGGGGCAGGGACAGGCCTAGGGGACGAAAAACTGTTTTTT.

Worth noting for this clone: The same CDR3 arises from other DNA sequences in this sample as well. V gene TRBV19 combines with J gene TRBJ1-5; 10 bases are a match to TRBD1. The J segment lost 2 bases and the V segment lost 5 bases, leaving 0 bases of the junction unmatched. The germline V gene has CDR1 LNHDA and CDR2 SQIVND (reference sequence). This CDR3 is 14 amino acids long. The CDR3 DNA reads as TGTGCCAGTAGTGGGACAGGGGGCAATCAGCCCCAGCATTTT. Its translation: CASSGTGGNQPQHF. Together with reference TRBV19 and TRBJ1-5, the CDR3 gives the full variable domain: DGGITQSPKYLFRKEGQNVTLSCEQNLNHDAMYWYRQDPGQGLRLIYYSQIVNDFQKGDIAEGYSVSREKKESFPLTVTSAQKNPTAFYLCASSGTGGNQPQHFGDGTRLSIL.